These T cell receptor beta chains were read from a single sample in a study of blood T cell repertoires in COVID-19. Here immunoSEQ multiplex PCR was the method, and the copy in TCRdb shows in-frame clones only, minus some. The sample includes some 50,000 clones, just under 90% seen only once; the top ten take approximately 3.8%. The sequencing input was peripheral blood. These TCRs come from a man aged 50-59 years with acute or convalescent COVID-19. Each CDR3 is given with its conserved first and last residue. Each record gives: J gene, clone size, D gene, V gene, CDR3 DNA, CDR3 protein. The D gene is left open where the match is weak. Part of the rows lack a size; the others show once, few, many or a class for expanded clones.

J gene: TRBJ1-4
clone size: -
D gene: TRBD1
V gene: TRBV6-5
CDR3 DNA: TGTGCCAGCAGTCAAAGGGGGCGGTATGAAAAACTGTTTTTT
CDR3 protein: CASSQRGRYEKLFF

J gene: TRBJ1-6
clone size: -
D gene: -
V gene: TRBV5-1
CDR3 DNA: TGCGCCAGCAGCATCGGGACAAATTCACCCCTCCACTTT
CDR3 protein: CASSIGTNSPLHF

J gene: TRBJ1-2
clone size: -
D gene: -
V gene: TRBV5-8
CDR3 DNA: TGTGCCAGCTCCTCCAGTCGCTATGGCTACACCTTC
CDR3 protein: CASSSSRYGYTF

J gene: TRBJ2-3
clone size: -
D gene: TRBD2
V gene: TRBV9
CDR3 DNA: TGTGCCAGCAGCGTCCCTAGAGGAGCGGGGGGGCCAACAGATACGCAGTATTTT
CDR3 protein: CASSVPRGAGGPTDTQYF

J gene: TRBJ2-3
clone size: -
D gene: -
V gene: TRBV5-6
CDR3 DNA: TGTGCCAGCAAAACCGGACTAATTAGCACAGATACGCAGTATTTT
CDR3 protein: CASKTGLISTDTQYF

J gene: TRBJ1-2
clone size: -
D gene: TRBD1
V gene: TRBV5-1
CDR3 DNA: TGCGCCAGCAGTGCGACAGGGGGCTATGGCTACACCTTC
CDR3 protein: CASSATGGYGYTF

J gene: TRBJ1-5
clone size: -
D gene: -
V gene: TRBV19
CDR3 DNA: TGTGCCAGTAGGATACAAGGGGACAATCAGCCCCAGCATTTT
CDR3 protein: CASRIQGDNQPQHF

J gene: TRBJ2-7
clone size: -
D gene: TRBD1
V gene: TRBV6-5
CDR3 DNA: TGTGCCGTCAGGGGACAGGGCTTCTACGAGCAGTACTTC
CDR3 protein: CAVRGQGFYEQYF

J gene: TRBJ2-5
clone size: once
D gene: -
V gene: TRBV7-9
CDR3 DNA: TGTGCCAGCAGCCCTACCTCAGGGCAAGAGACCCAGTACTTC
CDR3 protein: CASSPTSGQETQYF

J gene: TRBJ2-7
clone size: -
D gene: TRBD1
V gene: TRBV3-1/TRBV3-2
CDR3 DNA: TGTGCCAGCAGCCACGGGACAGGGGGCGAGCAGTACTTC
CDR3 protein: CASSHGTGGEQYF

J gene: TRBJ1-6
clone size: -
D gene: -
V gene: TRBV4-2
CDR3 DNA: TGTGCCAGCAGCCTACAGGCTGTCTTTAATTCACCCCTCCACTTT
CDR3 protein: CASSLQAVFNSPLHF

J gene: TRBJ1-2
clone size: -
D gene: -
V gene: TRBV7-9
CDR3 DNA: TGTGCCAGCAGCTTAGCGGCCGGGTATGGCTACACCTTC
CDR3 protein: CASSLAAGYGYTF

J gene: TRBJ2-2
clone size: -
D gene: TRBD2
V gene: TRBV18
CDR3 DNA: TGTGCCAGCTCACCACCGAACAGCGGGGCGAACACCGGGGAGCTGTTTTTT
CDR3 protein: CASSPPNSGANTGELFF

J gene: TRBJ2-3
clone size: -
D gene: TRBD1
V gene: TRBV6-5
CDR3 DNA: TGTGCCAGCAGCCGGACAGGGCTGGGGAATACGCAGTATTTT
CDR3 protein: CASSRTGLGNTQYF

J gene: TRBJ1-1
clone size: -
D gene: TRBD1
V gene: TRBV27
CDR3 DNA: TGTGCCAGCAGTCCGGGGACAGGGCCTCCCACTGAAGCTTTCTTT
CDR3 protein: CASSPGTGPPTEAFF

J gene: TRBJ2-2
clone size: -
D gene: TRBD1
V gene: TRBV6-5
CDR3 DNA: TGTGCCGCCGGGACAGGCGTGACCGGGGAGCTGTTTTTT
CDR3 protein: CAAGTGVTGELFF

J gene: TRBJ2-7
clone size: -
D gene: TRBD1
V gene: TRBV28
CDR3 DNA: TGTGCCAGCAGTTCCCACAGGGGGCAGAAAACCTACGAGCAGTACTTC
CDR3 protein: CASSSHRGQKTYEQYF

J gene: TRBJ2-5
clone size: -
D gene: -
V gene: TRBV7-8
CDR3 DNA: TGTGCCAGCAGCTTAAATCGGCAAAGGGGACAAGAGACCCAGTACTTC
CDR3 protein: CASSLNRQRGQETQYF

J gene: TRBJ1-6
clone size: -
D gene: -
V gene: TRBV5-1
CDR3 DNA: TGCGCCAGCAGCTATGACCAGACAAGCCCCTATAATTCACCCCTCCACTTT
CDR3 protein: CASSYDQTSPYNSPLHF

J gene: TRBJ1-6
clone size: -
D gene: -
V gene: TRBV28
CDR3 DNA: TGTGCCAGCAGTTTGCCCAGGAACTATAATTCACCCCTCCACTTT
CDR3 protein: CASSLPRNYNSPLHF